What follows is one T cell receptor (beta chain) and its context. The antigen is undetermined. The sample comes from a study of blood T cells in healthy people across ages. Then a second PCR, running roughly 7 to 11 cycles, was carried out with a sample-barcoded 5' primer and a J-beta primer mix. TCRdb redid the calling of the 5' RACE reads with MiXCR, one entry per CDR3 protein. Of 600,000 to 900,000 distinct CDR3 sequences in the sample, roughly 25% were seen once. Total RNA was isolated from each sample in quantities of at least 6 micrograms. General study findings and limits: Diversity was higher, and naive CD4+ cells more numerous, in long-lived donors than in aged donors. Not knowing donor CMV status may have confounded expanded clonotype changes.

This CDR3 has 13 amino acids. Germline loops: CDR1 DFQATT, CDR2 SNEGSKA (reference sequence). Trimming stripped 1 base from V and 2 bases from J, with 8 bases between. These data also featured in a second study, about T cells of mothers and their children. That paper states: Across the analysis, no persistent microchimeric T cell clones were detected.

The V gene is TRBV20-1, the J gene TRBJ2-5, with no clear D. This TCR was recovered from a boy between 10 and 17 years old in good health. Specimen: blood. CDR3 DNA: TGCAGTGCTAGAGTGTCCTTTCAAGAGACCCAGTACTTC. Translation gives CSARVSFQETQYF.